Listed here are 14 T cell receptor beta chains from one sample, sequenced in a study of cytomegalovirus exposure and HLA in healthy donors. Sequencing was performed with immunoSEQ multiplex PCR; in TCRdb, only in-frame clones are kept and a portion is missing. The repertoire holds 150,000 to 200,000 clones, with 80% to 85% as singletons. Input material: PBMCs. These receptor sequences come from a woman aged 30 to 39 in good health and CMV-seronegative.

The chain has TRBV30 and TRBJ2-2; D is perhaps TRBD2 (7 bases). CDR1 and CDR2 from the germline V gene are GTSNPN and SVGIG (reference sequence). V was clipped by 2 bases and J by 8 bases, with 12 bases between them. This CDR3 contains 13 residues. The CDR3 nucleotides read TGTGCCTGGAGTAGGGGGGGCAAGGGGGAGCTGTTTTTT. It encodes CAWSRGGKGELFF.

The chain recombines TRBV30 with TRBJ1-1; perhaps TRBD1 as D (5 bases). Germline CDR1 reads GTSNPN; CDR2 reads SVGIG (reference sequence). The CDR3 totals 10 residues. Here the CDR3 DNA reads TGTTCCGGGGGGGAGACTGAAGCTTTCTTT. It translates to CSGGETEAFF.

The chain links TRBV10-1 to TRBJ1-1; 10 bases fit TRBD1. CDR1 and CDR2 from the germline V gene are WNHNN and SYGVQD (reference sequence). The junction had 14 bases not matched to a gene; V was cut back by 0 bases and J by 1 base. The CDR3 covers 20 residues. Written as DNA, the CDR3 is TGCGCCAGCAGTGAGTCGGGAGTAGGGACAGGGGAAAGATGGAACACTGAAGCTTTCTTT. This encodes CASSESGVGTGERWNTEAFF.

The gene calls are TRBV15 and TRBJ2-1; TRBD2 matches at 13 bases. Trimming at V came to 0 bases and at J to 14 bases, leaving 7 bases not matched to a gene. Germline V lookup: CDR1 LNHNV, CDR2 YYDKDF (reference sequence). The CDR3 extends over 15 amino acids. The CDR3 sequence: CATSRDRGLAGRKFF. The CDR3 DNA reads TGTGCCACCAGCAGAGATAGGGGACTAGCGGGAAGAAAGTTCTTC.

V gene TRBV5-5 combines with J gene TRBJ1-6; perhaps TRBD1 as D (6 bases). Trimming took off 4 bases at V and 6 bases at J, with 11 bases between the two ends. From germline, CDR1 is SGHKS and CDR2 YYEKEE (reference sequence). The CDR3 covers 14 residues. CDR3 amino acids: CASSARDINSPLHF. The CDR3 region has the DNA TGTGCCAGCAGCGCCCGGGACATTAATTCACCCCTCCACTTT.

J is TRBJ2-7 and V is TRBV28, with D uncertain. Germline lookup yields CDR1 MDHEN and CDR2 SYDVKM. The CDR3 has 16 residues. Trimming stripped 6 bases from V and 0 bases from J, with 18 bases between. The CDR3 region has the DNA TGTGCCAGCAGCCCATGGCGGCGGATACTCTCCTACGAGCAGTACTTC. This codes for CASSPWRRILSYEQYF.

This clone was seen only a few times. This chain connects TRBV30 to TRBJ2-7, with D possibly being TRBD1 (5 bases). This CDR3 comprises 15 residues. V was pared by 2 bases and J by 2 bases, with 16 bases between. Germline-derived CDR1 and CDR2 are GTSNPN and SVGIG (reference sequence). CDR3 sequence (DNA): TGTGCCTGGAGTCCGTCCTGGGGCAGGGCCTACGAGCAGTACTTC. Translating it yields CAWSPSWGRAYEQYF.

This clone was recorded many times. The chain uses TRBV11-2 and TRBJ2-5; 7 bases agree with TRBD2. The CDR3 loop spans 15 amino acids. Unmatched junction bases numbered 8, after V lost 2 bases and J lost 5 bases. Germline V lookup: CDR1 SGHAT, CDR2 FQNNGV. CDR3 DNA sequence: TGTGCCAGCAGCTTATTAGGGAGGGCGGGTGAGACCCAGTACTTC. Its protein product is CASSLLGRAGETQYF.

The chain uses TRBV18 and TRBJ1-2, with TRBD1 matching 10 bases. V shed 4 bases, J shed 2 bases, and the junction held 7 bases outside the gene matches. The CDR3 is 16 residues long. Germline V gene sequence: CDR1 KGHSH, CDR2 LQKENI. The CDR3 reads CASSRRQGAENYGYTF. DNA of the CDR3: TGTGCCAGCTCACGGAGACAGGGGGCAGAAAACTATGGCTACACCTTC.

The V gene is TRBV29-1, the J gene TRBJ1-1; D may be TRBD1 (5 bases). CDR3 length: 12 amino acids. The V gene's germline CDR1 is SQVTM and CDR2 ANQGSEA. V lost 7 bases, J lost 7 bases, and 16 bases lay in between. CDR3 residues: CSATGEGLEAFF. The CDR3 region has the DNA TGCAGCGCAACGGGGGAAGGACTTGAAGCTTTCTTT.

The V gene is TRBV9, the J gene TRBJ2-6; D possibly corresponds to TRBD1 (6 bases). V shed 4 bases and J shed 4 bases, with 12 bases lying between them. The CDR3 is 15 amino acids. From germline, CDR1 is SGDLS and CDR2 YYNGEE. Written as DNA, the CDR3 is TGTGCCAGCAGCCCCACAGGGTCGGGGGCCAACGTCCTGACTTTC. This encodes CASSPTGSGANVLTF.

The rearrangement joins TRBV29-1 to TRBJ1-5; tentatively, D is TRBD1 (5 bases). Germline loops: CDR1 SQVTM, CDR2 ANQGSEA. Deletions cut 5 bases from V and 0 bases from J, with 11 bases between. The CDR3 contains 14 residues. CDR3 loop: CSVKTGPSNQPQHF. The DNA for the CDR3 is TGCAGCGTTAAAACAGGCCCTAGCAATCAGCCCCAGCATTTT.

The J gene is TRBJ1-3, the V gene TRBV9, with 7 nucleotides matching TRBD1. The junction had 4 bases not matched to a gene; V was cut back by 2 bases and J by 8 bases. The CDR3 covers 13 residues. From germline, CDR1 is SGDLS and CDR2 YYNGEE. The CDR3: CASSVTQGDTIYF. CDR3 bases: TGTGCCAGCAGCGTGACTCAGGGGGACACCATATATTTT.

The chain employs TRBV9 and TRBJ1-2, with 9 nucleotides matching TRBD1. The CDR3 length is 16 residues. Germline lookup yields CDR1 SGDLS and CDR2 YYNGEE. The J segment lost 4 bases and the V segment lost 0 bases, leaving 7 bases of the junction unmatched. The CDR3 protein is CASSVAGDRAFYGYTF. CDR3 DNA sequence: TGTGCCAGCAGCGTAGCGGGGGACAGGGCTTTCTATGGCTACACCTTC.